The source of this T cell receptor beta chain is a study of blood T cell repertoires in COVID-19. Study background: There were acute and convalescent COVID-19 samples, and they came from the United States, Italy and Spain. T cells, B-cell-depleted T cells, or PBMCs supplied cDNA or gDNA.

Clones were sequenced by immunoSEQ multiplex PCR, and TCRdb holds only the in-frame ones, with some missing. This sample has 200,000 to 250,000 clones, with 86% found just once. V was clipped by 4 bases and J by 2 bases, with 25 bases between them. In germline, CDR1 is SGDLS, CDR2 YYNGEE. There are 20 residues in the CDR3. Everyone who took part was 18 to 89 years old, and they came from about 23 US areas. The origin of this receptor is a woman in her forties with acute COVID-19. The sequenced material came from PBMCs or T cells enriched from blood (not recorded which). V gene TRBV9 combines with J gene TRBJ2-6, with a tentative D call TRBD2 (6 bases). The CDR3 DNA reads as TGTGCCAGCAGCCCCAACCCCCCGTCTAGGGGAGGTGCTGGGGCCAACGTCCTGACTTTC. The encoded protein is CASSPNPPSRGGAGANVLTF.